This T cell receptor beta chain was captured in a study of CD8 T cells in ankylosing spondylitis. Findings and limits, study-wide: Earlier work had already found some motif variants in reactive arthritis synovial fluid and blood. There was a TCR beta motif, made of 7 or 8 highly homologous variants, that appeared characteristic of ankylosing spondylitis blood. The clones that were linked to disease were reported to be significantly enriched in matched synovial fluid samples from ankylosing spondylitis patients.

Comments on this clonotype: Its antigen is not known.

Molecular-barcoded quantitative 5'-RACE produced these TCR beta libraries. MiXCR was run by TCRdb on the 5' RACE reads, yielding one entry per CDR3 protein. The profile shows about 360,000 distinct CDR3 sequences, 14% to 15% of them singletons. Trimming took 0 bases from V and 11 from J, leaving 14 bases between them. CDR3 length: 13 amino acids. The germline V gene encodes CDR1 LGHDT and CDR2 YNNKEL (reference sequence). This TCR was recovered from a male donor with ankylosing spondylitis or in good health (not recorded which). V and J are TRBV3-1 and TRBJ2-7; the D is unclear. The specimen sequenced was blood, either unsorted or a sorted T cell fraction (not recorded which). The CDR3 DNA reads TGTGCCAGCAGCCAAGATAACGGCGGTTTGGAGTACTTC. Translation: CASSQDNGGLEYF.